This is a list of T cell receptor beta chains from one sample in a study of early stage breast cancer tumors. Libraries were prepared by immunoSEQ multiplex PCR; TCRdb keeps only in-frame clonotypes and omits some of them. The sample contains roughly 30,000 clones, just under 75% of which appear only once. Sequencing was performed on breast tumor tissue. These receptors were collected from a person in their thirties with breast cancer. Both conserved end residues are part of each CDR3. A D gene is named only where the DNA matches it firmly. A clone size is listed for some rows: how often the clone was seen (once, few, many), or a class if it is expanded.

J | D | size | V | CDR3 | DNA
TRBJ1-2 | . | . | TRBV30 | CAWSGDRDGNYGYTF | TGTGCCTGGAGTGGGGACCGGGACGGTAACTATGGCTACACCTTC
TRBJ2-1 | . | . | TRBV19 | CASSIDHIWRVGAPDNEQFF | TGTGCCAGTAGTATAGATCATATCTGGCGGGTTGGGGCCCCCGACAATGAGCAGTTCTTC
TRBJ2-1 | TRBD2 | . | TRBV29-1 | CSVESGSSYNEQFF | TGCAGCGTTGAGAGCGGGAGCTCCTACAATGAGCAGTTCTTC
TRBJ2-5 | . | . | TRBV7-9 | CASSPTFRSWETQYF | TGTGCCAGCAGCCCCACTTTCAGGAGTTGGGAGACCCAGTACTTC
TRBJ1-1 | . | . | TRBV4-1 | CASSQLQGNTEAFF | TGCGCCAGCAGCCAGCTACAGGGGAACACTGAAGCTTTCTTT
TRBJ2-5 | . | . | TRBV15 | CATSREVRAQETQYF | TGTGCCACCAGCAGGGAAGTAAGGGCCCAAGAGACCCAGTACTTC
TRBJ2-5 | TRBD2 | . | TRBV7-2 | CASSSSLPGGETQYF | TGTGCCAGCAGCTCAAGTCTGCCCGGGGGGGAGACCCAGTACTTC
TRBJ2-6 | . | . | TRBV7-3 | CASSSDSSGANVLTF | TGTGCCAGCAGCTCCGACAGCTCTGGGGCCAACGTCCTGACTTTC
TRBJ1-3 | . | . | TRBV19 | CASTIQGDPGNTIYF | TGTGCCAGTACCATCCAGGGTGACCCTGGAAACACCATATATTTT
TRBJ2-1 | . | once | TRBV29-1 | CSVVQSSYNEQFF | TGCAGCGTTGTTCAGAGCTCCTACAATGAGCAGTTCTTC
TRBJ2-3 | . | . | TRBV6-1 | CASMDPRLGADTQYF | TGTGCCAGCATGGACCCTCGATTGGGAGCAGATACGCAGTATTTT
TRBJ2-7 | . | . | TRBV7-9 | CASSSSSYEQYF | TGTGCCAGCAGTTCGAGCTCCTACGAGCAGTACTTC
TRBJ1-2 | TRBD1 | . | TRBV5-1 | CASSLAPQGARTF | TGCGCCAGCAGCTTGGCTCCCCAGGGGGCTAGGACCTTC
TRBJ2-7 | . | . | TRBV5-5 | CASRDGVAMIYEQYF | TGTGCCAGCAGAGACGGGGTAGCGATGATCTACGAGCAGTACTTC
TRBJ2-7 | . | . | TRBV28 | CASLARGTNEQYF | TGTGCCAGTCTCGCAAGGGGAACGAACGAGCAGTACTTC
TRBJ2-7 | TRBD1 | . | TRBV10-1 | CASSEGRGLYEQYF | TGCGCCAGCAGTGAAGGCAGGGGGCTCTACGAGCAGTACTTC
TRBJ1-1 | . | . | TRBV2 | CASCSGTEAFF | TGTGCCAGCTGTTCAGGCACTGAAGCTTTCTTT
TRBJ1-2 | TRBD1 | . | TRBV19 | CATYFRDRGYGYTF | TGTGCCACCTATTTCCGGGACAGGGGCTATGGCTACACCTTC
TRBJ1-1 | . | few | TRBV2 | CASSEAKTSSEAFF | TGTGCCAGCAGTGAAGCGAAGACATCCTCTGAAGCTTTCTTT
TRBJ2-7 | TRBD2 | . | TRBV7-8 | CASSLITSGSYEQYF | TGTGCCAGCAGCTTAATTACTAGCGGATCCTACGAGCAGTACTTC
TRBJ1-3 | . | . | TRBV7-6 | CASSRDGSGNTIYF | TGTGCCAGCAGCCGGGACGGTTCTGGAAACACCATATATTTT
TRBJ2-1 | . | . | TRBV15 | CATSKTGLKYEQFF | TGTGCCACCAGCAAGACAGGACTGAAGTATGAGCAGTTCTTC
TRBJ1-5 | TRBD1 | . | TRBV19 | CASSIGDRGVNQPQHF | TGTGCCAGTAGTATTGGGGACAGGGGTGTCAATCAGCCCCAGCATTTT
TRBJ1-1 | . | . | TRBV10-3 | CAISESNSLPEAFF | TGTGCCATCAGCGAATCCAACTCCCTCCCTGAAGCTTTCTTT
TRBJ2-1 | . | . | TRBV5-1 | CASSFSGGLPNEQFF | TGCGCCAGCAGCTTTAGCGGTGGCCTCCCCAATGAGCAGTTCTTC
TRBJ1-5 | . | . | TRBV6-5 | CASSYSGRSNQPQHF | TGTGCCAGCAGTTACTCCGGGAGAAGCAATCAGCCCCAGCATTTT
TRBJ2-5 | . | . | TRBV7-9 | CASSLFPARSGWQETQYF | TGTGCCAGCAGCTTATTCCCTGCCCGGAGCGGGTGGCAAGAGACCCAGTACTTC
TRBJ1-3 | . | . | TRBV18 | CASSPNVASGTIYF | TGTGCCAGCTCACCAAACGTTGCAAGTGGGACCATATATTTT
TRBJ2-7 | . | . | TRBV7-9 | CASSYTGGFAFSSYEQYF | TGTGCCAGCAGCTATACCGGCGGATTTGCCTTCAGCTCCTACGAGCAGTACTTC
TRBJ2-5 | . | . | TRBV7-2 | CASSLSHRERETQYF | TGTGCCAGCAGCTTAAGTCATCGAGAGAGGGAGACCCAGTACTTC
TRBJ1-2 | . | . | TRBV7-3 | CASSFQGIYGYTF | TGTGCCAGCAGCTTCCAGGGGATTTATGGCTACACCTTC
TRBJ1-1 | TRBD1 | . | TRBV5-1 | CASSLGQGTGEAFF | TGCGCCAGCAGCTTGGGACAGGGGACGGGTGAAGCTTTCTTT
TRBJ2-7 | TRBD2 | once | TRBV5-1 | CATHGGFSSYEQYF | TGCGCCACCCACGGGGGGTTCAGCTCCTACGAGCAGTACTTC